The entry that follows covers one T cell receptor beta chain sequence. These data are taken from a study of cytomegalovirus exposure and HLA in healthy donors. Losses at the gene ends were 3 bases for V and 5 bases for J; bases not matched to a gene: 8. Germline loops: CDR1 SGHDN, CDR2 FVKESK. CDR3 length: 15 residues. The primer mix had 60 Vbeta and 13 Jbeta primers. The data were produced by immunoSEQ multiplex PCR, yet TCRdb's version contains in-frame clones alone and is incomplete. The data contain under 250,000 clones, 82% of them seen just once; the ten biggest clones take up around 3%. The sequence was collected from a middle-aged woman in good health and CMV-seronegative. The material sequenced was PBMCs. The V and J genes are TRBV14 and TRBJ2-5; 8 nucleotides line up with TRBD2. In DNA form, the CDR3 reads TGTGCCAGCAGCCATTTGACTAGCGCAGGGGAGACCCAGTACTTC. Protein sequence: CASSHLTSAGETQYF.